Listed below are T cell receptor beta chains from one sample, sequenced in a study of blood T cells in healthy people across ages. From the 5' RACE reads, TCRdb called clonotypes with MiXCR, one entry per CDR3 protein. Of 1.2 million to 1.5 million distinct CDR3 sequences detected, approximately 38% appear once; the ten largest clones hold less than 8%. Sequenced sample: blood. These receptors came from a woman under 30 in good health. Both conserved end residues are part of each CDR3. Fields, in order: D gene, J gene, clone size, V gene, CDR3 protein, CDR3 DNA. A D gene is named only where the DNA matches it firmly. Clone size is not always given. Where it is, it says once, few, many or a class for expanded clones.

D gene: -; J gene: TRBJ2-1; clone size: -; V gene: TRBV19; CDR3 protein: CASSIRSGGGPDEQFF; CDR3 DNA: TGTGCCAGTAGTATTCGTTCCGGCGGGGGCCCAGATGAGCAGTTCTTC
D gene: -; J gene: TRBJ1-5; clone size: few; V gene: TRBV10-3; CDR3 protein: CAISTGQAGLNQPQHF; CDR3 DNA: TGTGCCATCAGCACAGGACAAGCGGGGTTAAATCAGCCCCAGCATTTT
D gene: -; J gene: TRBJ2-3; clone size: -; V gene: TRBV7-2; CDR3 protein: CASSLGGHYTDTQYF; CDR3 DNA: TGTGCCAGCAGCCTAGGGGGACACTACACAGATACGCAGTATTTT
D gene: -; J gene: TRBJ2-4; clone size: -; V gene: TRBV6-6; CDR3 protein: CAGSYLPIPGKNIQYF; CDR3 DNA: TGTGCCGGCAGTTACCTTCCTATCCCCGGCAAAAACATTCAGTACTTC
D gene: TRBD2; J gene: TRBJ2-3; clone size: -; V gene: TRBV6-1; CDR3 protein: CASTGLAGGVRGDTQYF; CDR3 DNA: TGTGCCAGCACGGGACTAGCGGGAGGGGTCCGGGGAGATACGCAGTATTTT
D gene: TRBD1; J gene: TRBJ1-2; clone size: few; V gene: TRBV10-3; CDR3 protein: CAISAQGAGGYTF; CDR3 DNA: TGTGCCATCAGTGCACAGGGGGCTGGTGGCTACACCTTC
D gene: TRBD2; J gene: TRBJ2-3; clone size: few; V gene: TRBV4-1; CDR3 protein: CASSPMGSGGETDTQYF; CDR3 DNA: TGCGCCAGCAGCCCGATGGGAAGCGGGGGGGAAACAGATACGCAGTATTTT
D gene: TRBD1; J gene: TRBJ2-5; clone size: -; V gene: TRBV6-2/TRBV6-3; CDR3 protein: CASSPLLTGRRQETQYF; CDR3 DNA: TGTGCCAGCAGCCCCCTTTTGACAGGGCGGCGACAAGAGACCCAGTACTTC
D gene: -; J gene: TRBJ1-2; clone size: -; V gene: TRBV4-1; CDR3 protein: CASSHGRDLTYGYTF; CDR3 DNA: TGCGCCAGCAGCCACGGACGGGACCTGACATATGGCTACACCTTC
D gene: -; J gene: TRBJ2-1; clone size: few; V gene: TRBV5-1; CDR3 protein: CASSTQGGGPNEQFF; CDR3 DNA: TGCGCCAGCAGCACCCAGGGGGGGGGCCCCAATGAGCAGTTCTTC
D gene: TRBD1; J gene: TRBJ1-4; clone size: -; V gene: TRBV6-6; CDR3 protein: CASSLDRGRTNEKLFF; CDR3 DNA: TGTGCCAGCAGCTTAGACAGGGGTCGTACTAATGAAAAACTGTTTTTT
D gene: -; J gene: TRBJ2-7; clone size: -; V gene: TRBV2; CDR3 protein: CASSEDGRKYF; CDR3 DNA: TGTGCCAGCAGTGAAGACGGCCGTAAGTACTTC
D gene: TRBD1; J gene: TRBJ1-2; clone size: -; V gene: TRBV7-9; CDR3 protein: CASSTGVGGTGDGYTF; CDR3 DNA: TGTGCCAGCAGCACCGGGGTTGGAGGGACAGGGGATGGCTACACCTTC
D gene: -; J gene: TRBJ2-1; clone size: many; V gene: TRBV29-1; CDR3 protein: CSVKRLFADEQFF; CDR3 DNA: TGCAGCGTTAAGAGACTATTCGCCGATGAGCAGTTCTTC
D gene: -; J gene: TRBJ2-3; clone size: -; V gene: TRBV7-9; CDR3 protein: CASNPETREATDTQYF; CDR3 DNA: TGTGCCAGCAATCCTGAAACGAGAGAGGCCACAGATACGCAGTATTTT
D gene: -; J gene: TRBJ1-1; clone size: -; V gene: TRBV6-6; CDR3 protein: CASRQPWDTEAFF; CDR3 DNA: TGTGCCAGCAGACAACCCTGGGACACTGAAGCTTTCTTT
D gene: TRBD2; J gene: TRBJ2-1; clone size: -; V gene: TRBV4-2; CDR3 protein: CASSQERLVPGLASYNEQFF; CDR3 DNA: TGTGCCAGCAGCCAAGAAAGACTGGTTCCGGGACTAGCGTCCTACAATGAGCAGTTCTTC
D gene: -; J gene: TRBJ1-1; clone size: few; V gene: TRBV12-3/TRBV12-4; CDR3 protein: CASREQGYTEAFF; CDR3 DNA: TGTGCCAGCAGGGAACAGGGTTACACTGAAGCTTTCTTT
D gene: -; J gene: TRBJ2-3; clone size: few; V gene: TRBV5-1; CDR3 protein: CASSLVEGDTQYF; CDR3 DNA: TGCGCCAGCAGCTTGGTCGAGGGAGATACGCAGTATTTT
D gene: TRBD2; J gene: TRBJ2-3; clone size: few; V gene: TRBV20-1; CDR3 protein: CSAPTSGGLTDTQYF; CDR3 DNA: TGCAGTGCTCCGACTAGCGGGGGTCTCACAGATACGCAGTATTTT
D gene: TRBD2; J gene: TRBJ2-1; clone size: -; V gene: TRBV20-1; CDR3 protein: CSALRLAGDSNEQFF; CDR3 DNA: TGCAGTGCCCTCCGACTAGCGGGAGATTCCAATGAGCAGTTCTTC
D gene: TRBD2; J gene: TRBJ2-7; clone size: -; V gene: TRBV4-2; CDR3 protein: CASSQESLVVAGPYEQYF; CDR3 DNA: TGTGCCAGCAGCCAAGAATCCCTCGTGGTAGCGGGTCCCTACGAGCAGTACTTC
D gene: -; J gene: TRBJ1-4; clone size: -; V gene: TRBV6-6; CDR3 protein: CASKGSGGAEKLFF; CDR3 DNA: TGTGCCAGCAAGGGCTCCGGGGGCGCTGAAAAACTGTTTTTT
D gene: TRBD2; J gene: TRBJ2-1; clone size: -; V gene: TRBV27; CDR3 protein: CATRLAGSYNEQFF; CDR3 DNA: TGTGCCACCAGACTAGCGGGATCCTACAATGAGCAGTTCTTC
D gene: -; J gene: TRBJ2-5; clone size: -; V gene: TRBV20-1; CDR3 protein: CSAPRGGETQYF; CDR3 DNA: TGCAGTGCTCCACGTGGGGGGGAGACCCAGTACTTC
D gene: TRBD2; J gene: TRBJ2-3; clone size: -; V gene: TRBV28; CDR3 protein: CASTSFIAGVDTQYF; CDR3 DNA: TGTGCCAGCACCTCCTTCATAGCGGGAGTTGATACGCAGTATTTT